This TCR beta chain was recorded in a study of blood T cell repertoires in COVID-19 (dated by TCRdb to 2018 to 2021). Background for the entire study: The collaborator samples originated in the United States, Italy and Spain and spanned the acute and convalescent phases of COVID-19. The prospective study material was composed of cDNA or gDNA derived from T cells, B-cell-depleted T cells, or PBMCs. Subjects who had been exposed to COVID-19, were actively infected with it, or had recovered from it provided the deeply sampled blood TCRbeta repertoires that made up the dataset. The repertoires were released in a freely available public database intended as a resource for research on the immune response to SARS-CoV-2. Samples were obtained from the ongoing ImmuneRACE study (first 160 participants) and from 1,254 subjects provided by 6 global collaborators. The sample metadata nearly always contained a de-identified subject ID, COVID-19 status, age in years and sex. HLA class I and class II types, where available, came from metadata supplied by the sample provider rather than from assay-based typing. Overall study results and their limits: The amount of clinical and demographic metadata varied by source and participant and was provided uncurated.

As regards this clone: Its antigen remains unidentified. No qualities accompany the bases; no much larger clone lies one base away.

TCRbeta CDR3 regions were amplified from genomic DNA by means of the immunoSEQ Assay, a bias-controlled multiplex PCR. On the authors' methods: The number of nucleated cells in each sample was estimated from the amplification of reference gene primers within the assay. To quantify the absolute abundance of each unique TCRbeta CDR3 rearrangement, sequence reads were collapsed and filtered. For each sample, productive Simpson clonality was calculated by taking the square root of Simpson's diversity index across productive rearrangements. TCRdb obtained this table from immuneACCESS and retained in-frame rearrangements with V and J assigned. These tables miss some clones; where compared with another copy, unresolved V genes account for less than half of the shortfall, and the remainder is unexplained. V, J and clone size derive from that table, while D and trimming were established from the DNA sequence. The sample table contains more than 250,000 clones; only one count was recorded for approximately 89% of them. Roughly 5.3% of the sample rests with the top ten.

Enrolling through a virtual design, the prospective study's participants ranged in age from roughly 18 to 100 years and lived across 24 United States geographic areas. In the prospective study, cohorts were assigned on the basis of participant-reported clinical history obtained from a screening survey and a study questionnaire. For ImmuneRACE Cohort 3, a participant was defined as recovered based on two consecutive negative NP/OP PCR tests, clearance by a healthcare professional, or resolution of symptoms. In the prospective study, mobile phlebotomists collected whole blood, serum and a nasopharyngeal or oropharyngeal swab from each participant. Over a 2-month period, participants in the prospective study had the option of providing additional blood draws and questionnaires. Prospective study blood samples were shipped either frozen or at room temperature before DNA extraction. The CDR3 numbers 15 residues from cysteine through phenylalanine. Of the read, only the CDR3 DNA is kept; its 45 bases are in frame from base 1. According to the germline V gene, CDR1 reads SGHRS and CDR2 reads YFSETQ. Germline trimming amounts to 0 bases on V and 5 bases on J, with 4 as the count of junction bases outside the gene matches.

The TCR sequence derives from a woman aged 25 to 39 who had recovered from COVID-19. Recombination connected TRBV5-1 to TRBJ2-5, with 10 bases matching TRBD1. The source material was PBMCs or T cells enriched from blood (not recorded which). The DNA sequence is as follows: TGCGCCAGCAGCTTGGGACAGGGGGCGCGCGAGACCCAGTACTTC. It specifies CASSLGQGARETQYF.